Reported below is one T cell receptor (beta chain). What it binds is not known. The record originates from a study of T cell responses to AZD1222 COVID-19 vaccine. Findings and limits, study-wide: In the spike-specific TCR repertoire, nearly half reportedly target unmutated variant regions.

The CDR3 extends over 16 amino acids. With V trimmed by 5 bases and J by 8 bases, 15 bases remained unmatched. CDR1 is LGHNA, CDR2 YNFKEQ, per germline. Sequencing used immunoSEQ multiplex PCR; TCRdb keeps in-frame clones, though not all of them. The sample has 70,000 or so clones, over 65% seen once; the top ten hold roughly 25%. Sample: peripheral blood, taken 28 days after the second AZD1222 dose. The chain has TRBV4-2 and TRBJ2-1; 7 bases match TRBD2. The clonotype was recovered from an adult who received the AZD1222 COVID-19 vaccine. CDR3 region: CASSRVAGDFRDEQFF. The CDR3 DNA reads TGTGCCAGCAGCAGGGTGGCGGGAGATTTTAGGGATGAGCAGTTCTTC.